Presented here are 27 T cell receptor beta chains from one specimen sequenced in a study of OX40 agonist ivuxolimab in advanced cancers. Data came from immunoSEQ multiplex PCR; TCRdb stores just in-frame clones and leaves some out. The sample contains around 20,000 clones, 74% of which appear only once. Sequenced here: CD4+ or CD8+ T cells sorted from blood, sampled in a trial of the OX40 agonist ivuxolimab. The source is an adult with an advanced solid tumor such as melanoma, head and neck, liver or kidney cancer.

This chain joins TRBV30 and TRBJ1-1; D is unresolved. Trimming took 3 bases from V and 3 from J, leaving 11 bases between them. The CDR3 length is 13 residues. Germline values: CDR1 GTSNPN, CDR2 SVGIG (reference sequence). The CDR3 region is CAWRRLEDTEAFF. The CDR3 nucleotides read TGTGCCTGGAGAAGATTAGAGGACACTGAAGCTTTCTTT.

The rearrangement joins TRBV7-2 to TRBJ2-3; D unclear. The V gene lost 5 bases and the J gene lost 5 bases, with 11 bases spanning the gap. CDR3 length: 13 amino acids. Germline CDR1 SGHTA, CDR2 FQGNSA. CDR3 nucleotides: TGTGCCAGCAGCCCCGGTGCGGAAGATACGCAGTATTTT. Translated: CASSPGAEDTQYF.

This chain links TRBV9 with TRBJ2-3; D is undetermined. The V gene lost 3 bases and the J gene lost 2 bases, with 22 bases spanning the gap. The CDR3 totals 18 residues. In germline, CDR1 is SGDLS, CDR2 YYNGEE. CDR3 amino acids: CASSGGPISGGYTDTQYF. The DNA of the CDR3 is TGTGCCAGCAGCGGAGGACCCATCTCGGGCGGATACACAGATACGCAGTATTTT.

The rearrangement links TRBV6-5 to TRBJ2-7; 9 bases map to TRBD1. Trimming at V came to 4 bases and at J to 5 bases, leaving 6 bases not matched to a gene. This CDR3 comprises 14 residues. Germline V CDR1 and CDR2: MNHEY, SVGAGI. CDR3 sequence (DNA): TGTGCCAGCAGTTGGGACAGGGATCTCCACGAGCAGTACTTC. Its protein is CASSWDRDLHEQYF.

V is TRBV7-6 and J is TRBJ2-2, with D unclear. Trimming removed 1 base at V and 2 bases at J, with 17 bases between. Germline V gene sequence: CDR1 SGHVS, CDR2 FNYEAQ. The CDR3 has 18 amino acids. The CDR3 DNA sequence: TGTGCCAGCAGCTTAGACCGGAGAAGTCTTTTTAACACCGGGGAGCTGTTTTTT. It codes for CASSLDRRSLFNTGELFF.

This chain links TRBV10-3 with TRBJ1-4; 8 bases are a match to TRBD1. From germline, CDR1 is ENHRY and CDR2 SYGVKD. This CDR3 spans 15 amino acids. The trim removed 0 bases at V and 4 bases at J, leaving 1 base unmatched. The CDR3 region is CAISESGQGNEKLFF. The CDR3 nucleotides are TGTGCCATCAGTGAGTCAGGACAGGGTAATGAAAAACTGTTTTTT.

The J gene is TRBJ2-1, the V gene TRBV9; 11 nucleotides line up with TRBD2. The trim removed 0 bases at V and 5 bases at J, leaving 7 bases unmatched. Germline loops: CDR1 SGDLS, CDR2 YYNGEE. This CDR3 is 17 amino acids long. The CDR3 coding sequence is TGTGCCAGCAGCGTAGTGCCTAGCGGGGGGCCCAACAATGAGCAGTTCTTC. It is translated as CASSVVPSGGPNNEQFF.

J is TRBJ2-7 and V is TRBV7-9; no reliable D call. CDR3 size: 13 residues. Germline loops: CDR1 SEHNR, CDR2 FQNEAQ (reference sequence). Trimming took off 1 base at V and 5 bases at J, with 9 bases between the two ends. The CDR3 sequence is CASSLGVRDEQYF. In DNA, the CDR3 is TGTGCCAGCAGCTTAGGTGTTAGGGACGAGCAGTACTTC. Using reference TRBV7-9 and TRBJ2-7 for the parts outside the CDR3, the full variable domain is DTGVSQNPRHKITKRGQNVTFRCDPISEHNRLYWYRQTLGQGPEFLTYFQNEAQLEKSRLLSDRFSAERPKGSFSTLEIQRTEQGDSAMYLCASSLGVRDEQYFGPGTRLTVT.

The gene calls are TRBV6-5 and TRBJ2-7, with D perhaps matching TRBD1 (6 bases). CDR1 MNHEY and CDR2 SVGAGI come from the germline V gene. Trimming took off 2 bases at V and 6 bases at J, with 11 bases between the two ends. CDR3 size: 13 residues. Written as DNA, the CDR3 is TGTGCCAGCAGTTACGGTACAGGGCTCGAGCAGTACTTC. It codes for CASSYGTGLEQYF.

CDR3 bases: TGTGCCACCCCGGGACCCCGCAGCGGGGAGCTGTTTTTT. The encoded protein is CATPGPRSGELFF. The chain uses TRBV28 and TRBJ2-2; D tentatively reads TRBD1 or TRBD2 (5 bases each). Germline V gives CDR1 MDHEN, CDR2 SYDVKM. This CDR3 region has 13 residues. V was trimmed by 10 bases and J by 7 bases, leaving 16 bases between them.

The rearrangement joins TRBV28 to TRBJ1-5, with D possibly matching TRBD1 (5 bases). The CDR3 consists of 16 residues. The germline V gene encodes CDR1 MDHEN and CDR2 SYDVKM. The V and J ends lost 6 bases and 0 bases respectively, with 15 bases between them. The CDR3, as DNA: TGTGCCAGCAGCCGAACCGGGGGTTATAGCAATCAGCCCCAGCATTTT. It encodes CASSRTGGYSNQPQHF.

The chain is built from TRBV15 and TRBJ2-7; 9 bases match TRBD1. Trimming cost V 0 bases and J 1 base; bases outside gene matches: 4. The CDR3 is 16 amino acids. The germline CDR1 and CDR2 sequences are LNHNV and YYDKDF (reference sequence). The CDR3 is CATSRDLGQGSYEQYF. The CDR3 nucleotides are TGTGCCACCAGCAGAGATTTGGGACAGGGATCCTACGAGCAGTACTTC. Looking up the rest from reference TRBV15 and TRBJ2-7 gives the full variable domain: DAMVIQNPRYQVTQFGKPVTLSCSQTLNHNVMYWYQQKSSQAPKLLFHYYDKDFNNEADTPDNFQSRRPNTSFCFLDIRSPGLGDTAMYLCATSRDLGQGSYEQYFGPGTRLTVT.

This clone qualifies as medium-sized (0.01 to 0.1%). V is TRBV2 and J is TRBJ2-7, with TRBD2 identical over 9 bases. The germline gives CDR1 SNHLY, CDR2 FYNNEI. V lost 6 bases and J lost 5; bases outside the gene matches: 11. The CDR3 extends over 15 amino acids. DNA of the CDR3: TGTGCCAGCAGCGGCCTAGCGGGAACTGTCGACGAGCAGTACTTC. It encodes CASSGLAGTVDEQYF.

The chain joins TRBV6-5 to TRBJ1-2; perhaps TRBD1 as D (6 bases). V was clipped by 5 bases and J by 4 bases, with 17 bases between them. The CDR3 extends over 15 amino acids. Germline values: CDR1 MNHEY, CDR2 SVGAGI. The CDR3 loop reads CASSKDPTGAYGYTF. CDR3 bases: TGTGCCAGCAGTAAGGATCCGACAGGAGCCTATGGCTACACCTTC.

This chain uses TRBV13 with TRBJ1-4; 8 nucleotides match TRBD1. The CDR3 is made up of 16 amino acids. Trimming at V came to 2 bases and at J to 5 bases, leaving 7 bases not matched to a gene. Germline values: CDR1 PRHDT, CDR2 FYEKMQ (reference sequence). The CDR3 nucleotides are TGTGCCAGCAGCTTATCAACCCGGACAGGGAATGAAAAACTGTTTTTT. Protein sequence: CASSLSTRTGNEKLFF.

The J gene is TRBJ2-7, the V gene TRBV11-3; 10 bases fit TRBD2. The CDR3 sequence is 15 residues long. CDR1 is SGHNT and CDR2 is YENEEA in the germline V gene. V shed 3 bases and J 3 bases; nucleotides not matched to a gene: 5. The CDR3 DNA reads as TGTGCCAGCAGCTTCCTACCTAGCGGGGGCTACGAGCAGTACTTC. Translation: CASSFLPSGGYEQYF.

This clone was observed a single time. This sequence joins TRBV2 and TRBJ2-1, with TRBD2 identical over 12 bases. V lost 5 bases to trimming and J lost 3 bases; unmatched junction nucleotides: 5. CDR1 is SNHLY and CDR2 is FYNNEI in the germline V gene. CDR3 length equals 16 residues. The CDR3 protein is CASSPGLAGSYNEQFF. Here the CDR3 DNA reads TGTGCCAGCAGTCCAGGACTAGCGGGGAGCTACAATGAGCAGTTCTTC.

This clone came up once. The chain employs TRBV5-6 and TRBJ1-1; no firm D call. This CDR3 contains 12 residues. Trimming cost V 4 bases and J 0 bases, with 4 bases left between them. Germline-derived CDR1 and CDR2 are SGHDT and YYEEEE. Written as DNA, the CDR3 is TGTGCCAGCAGCCGCCTGAACACTGAAGCTTTCTTT. Encoded protein: CASSRLNTEAFF. Filled out from reference TRBV5-6 and TRBJ1-1, the complete variable domain reads DAGVTQSPTHLIKTRGQQVTLRCSPKSGHDTVSWYQQALGQGPQFIFQYYEEEERQRGNFPDRFSGHQFPNYSSELNVNALLLGDSALYLCASSRLNTEAFFGQGTRLTVV.

This chain joins TRBV2 and TRBJ1-5; TRBD1 matches 10 bases. Germline V lookup: CDR1 SNHLY, CDR2 FYNNEI. This CDR3 is 15 amino acids long. Trimming took 1 base from V and 7 from J; bases not matched to a gene: 4. In DNA, the CDR3 is TGTGCCAGCAGTGAAGGGACAGGGGGGGAACAGCCCCAGCATTTT. It translates to CASSEGTGGEQPQHF.

In its sample, this clone was seen a few times. This chain links TRBV7-9 with TRBJ2-5; D gene uncertain. This CDR3 comprises 12 residues. Germline V gene sequence: CDR1 SEHNR, CDR2 FQNEAQ (reference sequence). V lost 4 bases, J lost 4 bases, and 7 bases lay in between. In nucleotides, the CDR3 is TGTGCCAGCAGCTCGGTAGCAGAGACCCAGTACTTC. Amino acid sequence: CASSSVAETQYF.

This clone has only a few counts. The chain recombines TRBV19 with TRBJ2-3; 9 positions agree with TRBD2. The CDR3 runs to 14 residues. Germline CDR1 LNHDA, CDR2 SQIVND (reference sequence). V gave up 1 base and J gave up 6 bases; unmatched junction bases: 2. Written as DNA, the CDR3 is TGTGCCAGTAGTATAGTAGCGGGAGCGGATACGCAGTATTTT. Its translation: CASSIVAGADTQYF.

The chain links TRBV5-4 to TRBJ2-3; 7 bases line up with TRBD2. The junction had 6 bases not matched to a gene; V was cut back by 1 base and J by 4 bases. The CDR3 length is 15 residues. In germline, CDR1 is SGHNT, CDR2 YYREEE (reference sequence). The CDR3 region has the DNA TGTGCCAGCAGCTTGAGAGGGAGGGCCCCAGATACGCAGTATTTT. It codes for CASSLRGRAPDTQYF.

The chain uses TRBV2 and TRBJ1-1; D remains unclear. The CDR3 covers 15 residues. With 0 bases removed from V and 1 base from J, the gap between germline ends came to 9 bases. Germline V gene sequence: CDR1 SNHLY, CDR2 FYNNEI. The DNA for the CDR3 is TGTGCCAGCAGTGAAGCAATAGGGCAGAACACTGAAGCTTTCTTT. This translates into CASSEAIGQNTEAFF. The whole variable domain, remainder taken from reference TRBV2 and TRBJ1-1, is EPEVTQTPSHQVTQMGQEVILRCVPISNHLYFYWYRQILGQKVEFLVSFYNNEISEKSEIFDDQFSVERPDGSNFTLKIRSTKLEDSAMYFCASSEAIGQNTEAFFGQGTRLTVV.

This chain links TRBV5-6 with TRBJ2-2, with unresolved D. Per germline, CDR1 SGHDT and CDR2 YYEEEE. Deletions cut 2 bases from V and 6 bases from J, with 2 bases between. This CDR3 contains 11 residues. CDR3 nucleotide sequence: TGTGCCAGCAGCTTTGCCGGGGAGCTGTTTTTT. Translated: CASSFAGELFF.

This clone rates as medium-sized. The junction departs from germline at one end; a sequencing error may be responsible. The rearrangement joins TRBV7-7 to TRBJ2-7; D is tentatively TRBD1 or TRBD2 (6 bases each). The CDR3 spans 13 residues. Germline V CDR1 and CDR2: SSHAT, FNYEAQ (reference sequence). The CDR3 region has the DNA TGTGCTAGCAGCTTAGAGGGGGGCTACGAGCAGTACTTC. Its protein product is CASSLEGGYEQYF.

CDR3 sequence: CASSAGTGTQETQYF. The CDR3 DNA reads as TGTGCCAGCTCCGCCGGGACAGGGACCCAAGAGACCCAGTACTTC. The chain couples TRBV19 to TRBJ2-5; 9 bases fit TRBD1. V lost 9 bases, J lost 1 base, and 9 bases stayed unmatched. The CDR3 has 15 residues. Germline CDR1 and CDR2: LNHDA and SQIVND (reference sequence).

The chain recombines TRBV28 with TRBJ2-3; 11 bases fit TRBD2. Germline V gene sequence: CDR1 MDHEN, CDR2 SYDVKM. The CDR3 totals 16 residues. With V trimmed by 2 bases and J by 4 bases, 5 bases remained unmatched. The CDR3 region is CASSLVAGGPSDTQYF. Written as DNA, the CDR3 is TGTGCCAGCAGTTTAGTAGCGGGAGGGCCTTCAGATACGCAGTATTTT.